What follows are 21 T cell receptor beta chains derived from one specimen sequenced in a study of blood T cell repertoires in COVID-19. TCRdb's copy holds only in-frame clones and misses some; the assay was immunoSEQ multiplex PCR. The repertoire holds 55,000 to 80,000 clones, with 80% to 90% as singletons. Sequencing was carried out using peripheral blood. Receptors originate from a human donor in a cohort sampled during active COVID-19.

The chain links TRBV2 to TRBJ2-5; no reliable D call. The CDR3 has 12 amino acids. Per the germline V gene, CDR1 is SNHLY and CDR2 is FYNNEI. V lost 8 bases and J lost 1, with 8 bases in between. CDR3 amino acids: CASLGSQETQYF. Written as DNA, the CDR3 is TGTGCCAGCCTTGGCTCCCAAGAGACCCAGTACTTC.

V and J are TRBV29-1 and TRBJ1-1; 9 bases align to TRBD1. V dropped 5 bases and J dropped 2; count of bases not matched to a gene: 3. Per germline, CDR1 SQVTM and CDR2 ANQGSEA. CDR3 length: 13 amino acids. The CDR3 bases are TGCAGCGTTAGGGGACAGGGTAACACTGAAGCTTTCTTT. This encodes CSVRGQGNTEAFF.

In its sample, this clone was seen a few times. This chain connects TRBV28 to TRBJ1-5; maybe TRBD1 (6 bases). Germline V CDR1 and CDR2: MDHEN, SYDVKM. The CDR3 is 15 residues long. Between the trimmed V and J ends, which lost 7 bases and 3 bases, there was a span of 16 bases. CDR3 nucleotide sequence: TGTGCCAGCACCTCAGGGACACCCTCCAATCAGCCCCAGCATTTT. This encodes CASTSGTPSNQPQHF.

The chain has TRBV5-1 and TRBJ2-5, with TRBD1 matching over 7 bases. CDR3 length: 15 amino acids. The germline V gene has CDR1 SGHRS and CDR2 YFSETQ. Germline trimming cut 3 bases from V and 0 bases from J; bases unmatched to any gene: 5. DNA for the CDR3: TGCGCCAGCAGCTCAGGACAGGCAAACCAAGAGACCCAGTACTTC. Encoded protein: CASSSGQANQETQYF.

This clone was observed a few times. The gene calls are TRBV5-1 and TRBJ2-5, with a tentative D call TRBD2 (5 bases). The CDR3 is 14 residues long. Per germline, CDR1 SGHRS and CDR2 YFSETQ. With 2 bases removed from V and 4 bases from J, the gap between germline ends came to 12 bases. CDR3 region: CASSFSGSRETQYF. DNA of the CDR3: TGCGCCAGCAGCTTTTCGGGGTCTCGAGAGACCCAGTACTTC. Full variable domain (rest looked up from reference TRBV5-1 and TRBJ2-5): KAGVTQTPRYLIKTRGQQVTLSCSPISGHRSVSWYQQTPGQGLQFLFEYFSETQRNKGNFPGRFSGRQFSNSRSEMNVSTLELGDSALYLCASSFSGSRETQYFGPGTRLLVL.

The chain employs TRBV5-1 and TRBJ2-2; perhaps TRBD1 as D (6 bases). Germline CDR1 reads SGHRS; CDR2 reads YFSETQ. The CDR3 is 16 residues long. V lost 1 base and J lost 5, with 15 bases in between. The CDR3 is CASSLSQGMLTGELFF. Here the CDR3 DNA reads TGCGCCAGCAGCTTGTCCCAGGGGATGTTGACCGGGGAGCTGTTTTTT. Full variable domain (remainder filled in from reference TRBV5-1 and TRBJ2-2): KAGVTQTPRYLIKTRGQQVTLSCSPISGHRSVSWYQQTPGQGLQFLFEYFSETQRNKGNFPGRFSGRQFSNSRSEMNVSTLELGDSALYLCASSLSQGMLTGELFFGEGSRLTVL.

The J gene is TRBJ2-3, the V gene TRBV4-2, with 9 bases aligning to TRBD2. V was pared by 2 bases and J by 2 bases, with 5 bases of the junction left unmatched. The germline CDR1 and CDR2 sequences are LGHNA and YNFKEQ. This CDR3 region has 16 residues. This chain's CDR3 is CASSQMAGGATDTQYF. As DNA, the CDR3 is TGTGCCAGCAGCCAAATGGCGGGGGGGGCCACAGATACGCAGTATTTT.

This clone appeared once. The genes are TRBV3-1 (or the pseudogene TRBV3-2) and TRBJ2-5, with TRBD2 matching 9 bases. The CDR3 runs to 19 residues. CDR1 is LGHDT and CDR2 is YNNKEL in the germline V gene (reference sequence). Trimming at V came to 0 bases and at J to 1 base, leaving 12 bases not matched to a gene. Here the CDR3 reads CASSQDRGSGRETQETQYF. The CDR3 DNA follows: TGTGCCAGCAGCCAAGATAGGGGTAGCGGGAGAGAGACCCAAGAGACCCAGTACTTC.

The chain uses TRBV18 and TRBJ2-7; D is possibly TRBD2 (6 bases). With 0 bases removed from V and 7 bases from J, the gap between germline ends came to 10 bases. CDR1 and CDR2 from the germline V gene are KGHSH and LQKENI. The CDR3 covers 13 residues. The CDR3 DNA follows: TGTGCCAGCTCACCACCGGGTGGAGGGGAGCAGTACTTC. It codes for CASSPPGGGEQYF.

The genes are TRBV30 and TRBJ2-7; a possible D gene is TRBD1 (6 bases). The germline V gene encodes CDR1 GTSNPN and CDR2 SVGIG (reference sequence). This CDR3 is 14 amino acids long. The V end was cut by 7 bases, the J end by 0 bases, with 16 bases between. The CDR3 coding sequence is TGTGCCTTGAGGGACATCAGGAGCTCCTACGAGCAGTACTTC. Translated: CALRDIRSSYEQYF.

The chain uses TRBV7-8 and TRBJ2-3, with 7 nucleotides matching TRBD1. The J segment lost 4 bases and the V segment lost 0 bases, leaving 7 bases of the junction unmatched. From germline, CDR1 is SGHVS and CDR2 FQNEAQ. This CDR3 is 16 amino acids long. The CDR3 here is CASSLAGGAGADTQYF. CDR3 nucleotide sequence: TGTGCCAGCAGCTTAGCAGGGGGCGCAGGGGCAGATACGCAGTATTTT.

The chain has TRBV5-6 and TRBJ1-1; D possibly corresponds to TRBD1 (6 bases). This CDR3 contains 13 residues. V was shortened by 3 bases and J by 1 base, with 7 bases between the two germline ends. Germline V CDR1 and CDR2: SGHDT, YYEEEE. CDR3 sequence (DNA): TGTGCCAGCAGCTGGACAGAGAACACTGAAGCTTTCTTT. Its translation is CASSWTENTEAFF.

This clone was detected once. V is TRBV19 and J is TRBJ1-1, with D perhaps matching TRBD1 (6 bases). Germline V gene data show CDR1 as LNHDA and CDR2 as SQIVND (reference sequence). This CDR3 is built from 14 residues. V lost 1 base and J lost 5, with 11 bases in between. For the CDR3, the DNA is TGTGCCAGTAGTATAGTCTGGACAGTAACTGAAGCTTTCTTT. Translated: CASSIVWTVTEAFF.

This chain connects TRBV27 to TRBJ2-7; 10 bases fit TRBD1. J was trimmed by 4 bases and V by 8 bases; bases with no gene match: 5. The CDR3 loop spans 13 amino acids. CDR1 and CDR2 from the germline V gene are MNHEY and SMNVEV (reference sequence). CDR3 in amino acids: CASRTGGSYEQYF. CDR3 nucleotide sequence: TGTGCCAGCCGGACAGGGGGGTCGTACGAGCAGTACTTC.

The chain carries TRBV3-1 (or the pseudogene TRBV3-2) and TRBJ1-2, with D perhaps matching TRBD1 (5 bases). Trimming cost V 0 bases and J 8 bases, with 13 bases left between them. CDR3 length: 14 residues. Per the germline V gene, CDR1 is LGHDT and CDR2 is YNNKEL (reference sequence). The CDR3 nucleotides are TGTGCCAGCAGCCAAGAGGGCCGGGGGGGAGGCTACACCTTC. Translating gives CASSQEGRGGGYTF.

The V gene is TRBV4-1, the J gene TRBJ2-4; tentatively, D is TRBD2 (5 bases). CDR3 length: 15 amino acids. V lost 4 bases, J lost 7 bases, and 17 bases lay in between. Looked up from germline, CDR1 is MGHRA and CDR2 is YSYEKL. The CDR3 reads CASSLGERGPNIQYF. As DNA, the CDR3 is TGCGCCAGCAGCCTCGGGGAAAGAGGCCCTAACATTCAGTACTTC.

The chain joins TRBV5-1 to TRBJ1-2, with TRBD1 matching 7 bases. This CDR3 is 14 amino acids long. V lost 1 base to trimming and J lost 6 bases; unmatched junction nucleotides: 6. The germline CDR1 and CDR2 sequences are SGHRS and YFSETQ. In nucleotides, the CDR3 is TGCGCCAGCAGCTTGACCGGACAGGCGCATGGCTACACCTTC. It encodes CASSLTGQAHGYTF. Full variable domain (outside the CDR3, taken from reference TRBV5-1 and TRBJ1-2): KAGVTQTPRYLIKTRGQQVTLSCSPISGHRSVSWYQQTPGQGLQFLFEYFSETQRNKGNFPGRFSGRQFSNSRSEMNVSTLELGDSALYLCASSLTGQAHGYTFGSGTRLTVV.

The chain is built from TRBV21-1 and TRBJ2-5; TRBD1, the D gene given by the table, was not confirmed from the DNA. TRBV21-1 is labeled a pseudogene. The CDR3 is 14 residues long. CDR3 region: CASSNGDRQETQYF. Here the CDR3 DNA reads TGTGCCAGCAGCAATGGGGACAGACAAGAGACCCAGTACTTC.

The CDR3 spells CASSYPHGTGSYEQYF. CDR3 DNA: TGTGCCAGCAGTTACCCCCACGGGACAGGGTCCTACGAGCAGTACTTC. The gene calls are TRBV6-2 or TRBV6-3 and TRBJ2-7; 9 bases match TRBD1. The J segment lost 1 base and the V segment lost 2 bases, leaving 6 bases of the junction unmatched. Germline lookup yields CDR1 MNHEY and CDR2 SVGEGT. The CDR3 extends over 16 amino acids.

This rearrangement joins TRBV2 to TRBJ2-3; maybe TRBD2 (6 bases). CDR1 and CDR2 (germline): SNHLY, FYNNEI. The CDR3 sequence is 15 residues long. V was cut by 5 bases and J by 3 bases, with 15 bases left in between. DNA of the CDR3: TGTGCCAGCAGTATGGAGGGGACTGTAACAGATACGCAGTATTTT. Its protein is CASSMEGTVTDTQYF. Drawing the rest from reference TRBV2 and TRBJ2-3, the complete variable domain is EPEVTQTPSHQVTQMGQEVILRCVPISNHLYFYWYRQILGQKVEFLVSFYNNEISEKSEIFDDQFSVERPDGSNFTLKIRSTKLEDSAMYFCASSMEGTVTDTQYFGPGTRLTVL.

The chain recombines TRBV5-5 with TRBJ1-2, with 7 bases identical to TRBD1. V shed 1 base and J 0 bases; nucleotides not matched to a gene: 12. The CDR3 sequence is 18 residues long. The germline V gene encodes CDR1 SGHKS and CDR2 YYEKEE (reference sequence). CDR3 residues: CASSLRGPDRPANYGYTF. As DNA, the CDR3 is TGTGCCAGCAGCTTGAGGGGGCCGGACAGACCTGCTAACTATGGCTACACCTTC.